This TCR beta chain was recovered during a study of blood T cell repertoires in COVID-19. Background on the study: Italy, Spain and the United States were the sources of the convalescent and acute COVID-19 samples. T cells, B-cell-depleted T cells, or PBMCs provided the cDNA or gDNA that served as material.

This clone was counted between two and nine times. Patients at the Seattle site were enrolled during active infection and followed longitudinally. Trimming shortened V by 5 bases and J by 6 bases, and 15 bases separated the two germline ends. The CDR3 spans 13 residues. CDR1 is SGHRS and CDR2 is YFSETQ in the germline V gene. Produced via immunoSEQ multiplex PCR; TCRdb's table is partial and in-frame only. The sample consists of 85,000 to 100,000 clones, roughly 89% of them appearing once. V is TRBV5-1 and J is TRBJ2-7, with a weak D call TRBD2 (7 bases). The sample was peripheral blood. This receptor was obtained from an older woman with COVID-19, enrolled during active disease. The CDR3 nucleotides are TGCGCCAGCAGGGGGGGGCCCACGTCCGAGCAGTACTTC. As protein: CASRGGPTSEQYF.